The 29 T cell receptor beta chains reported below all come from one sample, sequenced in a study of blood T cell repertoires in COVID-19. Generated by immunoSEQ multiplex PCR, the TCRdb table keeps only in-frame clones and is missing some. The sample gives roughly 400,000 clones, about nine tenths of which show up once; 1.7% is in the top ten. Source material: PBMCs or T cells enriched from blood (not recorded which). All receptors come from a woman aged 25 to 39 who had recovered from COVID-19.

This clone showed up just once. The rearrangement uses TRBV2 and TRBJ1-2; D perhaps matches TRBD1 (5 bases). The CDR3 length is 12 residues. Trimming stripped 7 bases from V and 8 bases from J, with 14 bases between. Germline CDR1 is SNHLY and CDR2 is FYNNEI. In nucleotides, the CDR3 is TGTGCCAGCATAAGTGGAGGGGTGGGCTACACCTTC. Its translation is CASISGGVGYTF.

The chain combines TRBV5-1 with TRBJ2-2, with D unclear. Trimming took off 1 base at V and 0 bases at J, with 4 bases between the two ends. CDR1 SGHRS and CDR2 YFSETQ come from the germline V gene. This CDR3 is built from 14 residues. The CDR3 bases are TGCGCCAGCAGCTTGTCGGCGAACACCGGGGAGCTGTTTTTT. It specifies CASSLSANTGELFF.

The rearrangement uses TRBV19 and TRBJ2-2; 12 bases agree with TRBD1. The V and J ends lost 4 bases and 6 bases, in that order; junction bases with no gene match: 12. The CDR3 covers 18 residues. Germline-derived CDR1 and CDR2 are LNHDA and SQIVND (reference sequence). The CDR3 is CASSRTGTGGAAAGELFF. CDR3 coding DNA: TGTGCCAGTAGTAGAACCGGGACAGGGGGCGCGGCGGCCGGGGAGCTGTTTTTT.

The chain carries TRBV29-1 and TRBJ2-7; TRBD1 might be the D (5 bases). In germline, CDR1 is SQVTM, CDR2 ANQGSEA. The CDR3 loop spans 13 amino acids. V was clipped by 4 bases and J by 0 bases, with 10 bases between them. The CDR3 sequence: CSVADQGSYEQYF. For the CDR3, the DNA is TGCAGCGTTGCGGATCAGGGCTCCTACGAGCAGTACTTC.

CDR3 in DNA: TGCGCCAGCAGCTCACTGCCAGGGGCTGGCCTCTCCTACAATGAGCAGTTCTTC. This codes for CASSSLPGAGLSYNEQFF. V usage is TRBV5-1 and J usage is TRBJ2-1, with a tentative D call TRBD1 (6 bases). Per germline, CDR1 SGHRS and CDR2 YFSETQ. V dropped 3 bases and J dropped 0 bases, with 19 bases sitting between them. CDR3 length equals 18 residues.

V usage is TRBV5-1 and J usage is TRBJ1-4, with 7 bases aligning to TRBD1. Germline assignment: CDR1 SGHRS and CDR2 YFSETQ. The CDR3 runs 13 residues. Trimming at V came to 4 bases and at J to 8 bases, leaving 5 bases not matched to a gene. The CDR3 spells CASSRDRGEKLFF. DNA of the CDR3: TGCGCCAGCAGCAGGGACAGAGGGGAAAAACTGTTTTTT.

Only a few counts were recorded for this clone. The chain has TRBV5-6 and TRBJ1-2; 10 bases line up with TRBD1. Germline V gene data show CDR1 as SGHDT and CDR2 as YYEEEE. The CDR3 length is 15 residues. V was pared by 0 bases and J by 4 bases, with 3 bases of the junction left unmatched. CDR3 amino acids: CASSLGQGASYGYTF. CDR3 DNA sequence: TGTGCCAGCAGCTTGGGACAGGGGGCATCCTATGGCTACACCTTC.

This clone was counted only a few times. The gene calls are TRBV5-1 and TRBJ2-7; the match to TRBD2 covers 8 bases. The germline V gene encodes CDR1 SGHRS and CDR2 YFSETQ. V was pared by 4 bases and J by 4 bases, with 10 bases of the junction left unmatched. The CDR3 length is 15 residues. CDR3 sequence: CASSGGLAGKYEQYF. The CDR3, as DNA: TGCGCCAGCAGCGGAGGACTAGCAGGGAAGTACGAGCAGTACTTC.

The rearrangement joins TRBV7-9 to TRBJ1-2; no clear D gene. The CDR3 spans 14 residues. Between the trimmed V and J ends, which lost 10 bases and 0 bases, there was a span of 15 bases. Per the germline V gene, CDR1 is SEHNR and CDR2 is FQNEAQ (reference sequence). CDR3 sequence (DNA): TGTGCCATTCCGACAATTCTCTCTAACTATGGCTACACCTTC. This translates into CAIPTILSNYGYTF.

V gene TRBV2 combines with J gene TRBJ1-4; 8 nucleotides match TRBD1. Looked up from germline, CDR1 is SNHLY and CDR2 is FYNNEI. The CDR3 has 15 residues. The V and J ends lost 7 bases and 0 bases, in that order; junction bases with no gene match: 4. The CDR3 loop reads CASTKTGATNEKLFF. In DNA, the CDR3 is TGTGCCAGCACTAAGACAGGGGCAACTAATGAAAAACTGTTTTTT.

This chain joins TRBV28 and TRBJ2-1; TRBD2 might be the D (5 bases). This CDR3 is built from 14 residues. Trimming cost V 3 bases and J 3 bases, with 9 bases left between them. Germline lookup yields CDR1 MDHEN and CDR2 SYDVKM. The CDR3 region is CASSFERDYNEQFF. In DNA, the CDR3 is TGTGCCAGCAGTTTTGAACGGGACTACAATGAGCAGTTCTTC.

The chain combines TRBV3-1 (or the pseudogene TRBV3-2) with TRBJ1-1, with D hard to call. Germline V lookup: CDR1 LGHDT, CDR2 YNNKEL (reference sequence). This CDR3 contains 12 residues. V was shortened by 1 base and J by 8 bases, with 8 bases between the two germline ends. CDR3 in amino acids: CASSQVSGEAFF. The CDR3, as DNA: TGTGCCAGCAGCCAAGTCTCGGGAGAAGCTTTCTTT.

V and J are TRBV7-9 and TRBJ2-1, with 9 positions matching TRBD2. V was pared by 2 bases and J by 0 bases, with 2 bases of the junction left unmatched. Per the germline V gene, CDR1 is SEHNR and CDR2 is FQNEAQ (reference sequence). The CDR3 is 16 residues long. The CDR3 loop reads CASSLTSGRSYNEQFF. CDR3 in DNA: TGTGCCAGCAGCTTAACTAGCGGGCGCTCCTACAATGAGCAGTTCTTC.

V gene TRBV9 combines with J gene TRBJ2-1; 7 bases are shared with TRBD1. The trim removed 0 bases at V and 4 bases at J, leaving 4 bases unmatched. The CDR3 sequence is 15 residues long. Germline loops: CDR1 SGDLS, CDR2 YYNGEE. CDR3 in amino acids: CASSVAGQLYNEQFF. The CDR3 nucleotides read TGTGCCAGCAGCGTAGCGGGACAGCTATACAATGAGCAGTTCTTC. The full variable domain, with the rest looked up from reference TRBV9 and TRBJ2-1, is DSGVTQTPKHLITATGQRVTLRCSPRSGDLSVYWYQQSLDQGLQFLIQYYNGEERAKGNILERFSAQQFPDLHSELNLSSLELGDSALYFCASSVAGQLYNEQFFGPGTRLTVL.

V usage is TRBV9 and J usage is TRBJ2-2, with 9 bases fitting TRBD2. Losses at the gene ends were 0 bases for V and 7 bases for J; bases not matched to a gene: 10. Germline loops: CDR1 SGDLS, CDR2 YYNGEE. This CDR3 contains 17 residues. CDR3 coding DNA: TGTGCCAGCAGCGTAGGCCGGGTGAGCGGGAGGTTCGGGGAGCTGTTTTTT. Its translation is CASSVGRVSGRFGELFF.

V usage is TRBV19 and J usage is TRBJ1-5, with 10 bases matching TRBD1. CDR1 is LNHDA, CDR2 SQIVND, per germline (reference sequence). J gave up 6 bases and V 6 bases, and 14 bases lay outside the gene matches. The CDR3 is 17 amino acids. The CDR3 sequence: CASSTSGVTGGGQPQHF. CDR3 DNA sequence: TGTGCCAGTAGCACCTCGGGGGTGACAGGGGGCGGTCAGCCCCAGCATTTT.

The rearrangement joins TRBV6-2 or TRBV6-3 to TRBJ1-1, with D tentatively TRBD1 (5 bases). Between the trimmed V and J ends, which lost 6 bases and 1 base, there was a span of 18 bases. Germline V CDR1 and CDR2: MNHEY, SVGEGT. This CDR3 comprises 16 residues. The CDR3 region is CASSPLEGVKNTEAFF. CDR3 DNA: TGTGCCAGCAGCCCTCTGGAAGGGGTAAAGAACACTGAAGCTTTCTTT.

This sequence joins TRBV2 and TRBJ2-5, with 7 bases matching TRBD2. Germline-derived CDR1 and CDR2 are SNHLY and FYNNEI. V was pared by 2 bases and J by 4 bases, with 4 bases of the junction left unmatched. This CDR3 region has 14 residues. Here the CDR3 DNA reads TGTGCCAGCAGTGAATTTGGGGGGGGAGAGACCCAGTACTTC. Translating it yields CASSEFGGGETQYF.

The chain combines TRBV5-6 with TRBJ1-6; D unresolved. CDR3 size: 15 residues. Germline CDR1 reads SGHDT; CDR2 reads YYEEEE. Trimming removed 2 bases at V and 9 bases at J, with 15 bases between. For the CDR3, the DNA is TGTGCCAGCAGCTTCGAGAGACAAGTGGGTTCACCCCTCCACTTT. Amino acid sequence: CASSFERQVGSPLHF.

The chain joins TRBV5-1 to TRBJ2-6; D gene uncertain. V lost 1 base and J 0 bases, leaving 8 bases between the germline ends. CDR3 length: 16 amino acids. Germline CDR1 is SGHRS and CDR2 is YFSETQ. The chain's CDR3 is CASSLMGSSGANVLTF. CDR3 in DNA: TGCGCCAGCAGCTTGATGGGCAGCTCTGGGGCCAACGTCCTGACTTTC.

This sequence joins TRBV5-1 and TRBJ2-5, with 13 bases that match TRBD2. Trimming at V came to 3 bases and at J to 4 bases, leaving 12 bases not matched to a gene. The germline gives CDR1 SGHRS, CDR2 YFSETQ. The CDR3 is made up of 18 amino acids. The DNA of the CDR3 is TGCGCCAGCAGCTCCGGACTAGCGGGGGCCTCGACGGGAGAGACCCAGTACTTC. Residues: CASSSGLAGASTGETQYF.

CDR3: CSVTPTQGRAQYF. For the CDR3, the DNA is TGCAGCGTTACCCCGACGCAGGGTAGGGCCCAGTACTTC. The chain employs TRBV29-1 and TRBJ2-5, with TRBD1 as a possible D gene (5 bases). Germline V gene data show CDR1 as SQVTM and CDR2 as ANQGSEA. V dropped 5 bases and J dropped 9 bases, with 19 bases sitting between them. The CDR3 is 13 residues long.

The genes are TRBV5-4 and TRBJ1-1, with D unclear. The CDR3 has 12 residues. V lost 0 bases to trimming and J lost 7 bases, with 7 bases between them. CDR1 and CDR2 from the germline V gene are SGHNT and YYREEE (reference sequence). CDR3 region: CASSLDLSEAFF. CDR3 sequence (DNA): TGTGCCAGCAGCTTGGATTTGAGTGAAGCTTTCTTT.

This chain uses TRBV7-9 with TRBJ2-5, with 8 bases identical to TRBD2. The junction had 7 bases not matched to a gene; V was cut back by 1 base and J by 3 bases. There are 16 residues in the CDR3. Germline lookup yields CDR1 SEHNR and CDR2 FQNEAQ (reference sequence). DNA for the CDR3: TGTGCCAGCAGCTTAGTGACGGGGGGGTTGAAAGAGACCCAGTACTTC. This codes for CASSLVTGGLKETQYF.

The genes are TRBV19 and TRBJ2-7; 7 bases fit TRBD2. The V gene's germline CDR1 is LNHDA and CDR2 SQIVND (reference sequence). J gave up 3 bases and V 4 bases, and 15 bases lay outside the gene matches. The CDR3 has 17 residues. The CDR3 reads CASSTRSLSRTSYEQYF. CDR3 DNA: TGTGCCAGTAGTACCCGAAGCCTTTCCCGGACTAGCTACGAGCAGTACTTC.

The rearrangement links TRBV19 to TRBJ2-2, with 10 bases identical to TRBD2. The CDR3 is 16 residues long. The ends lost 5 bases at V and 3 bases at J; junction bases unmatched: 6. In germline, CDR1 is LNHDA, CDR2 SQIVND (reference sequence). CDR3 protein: CASSGLAGVHTGELFF. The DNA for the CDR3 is TGTGCCAGTAGTGGGCTAGCGGGGGTTCACACCGGGGAGCTGTTTTTT.

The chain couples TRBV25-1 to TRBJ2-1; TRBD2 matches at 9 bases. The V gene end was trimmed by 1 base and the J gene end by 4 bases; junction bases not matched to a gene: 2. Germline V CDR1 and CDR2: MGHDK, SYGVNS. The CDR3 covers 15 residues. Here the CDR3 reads CASSEFLAGYNEQFF. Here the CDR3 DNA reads TGTGCCAGCAGTGAATTCCTAGCGGGATACAATGAGCAGTTCTTC.

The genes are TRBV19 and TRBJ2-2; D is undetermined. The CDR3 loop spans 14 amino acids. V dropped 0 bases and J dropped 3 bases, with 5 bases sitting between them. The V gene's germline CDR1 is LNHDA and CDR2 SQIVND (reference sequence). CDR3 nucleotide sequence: TGTGCCAGTAGTATAGATCCGTACACCGGGGAGCTGTTTTTT. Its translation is CASSIDPYTGELFF.

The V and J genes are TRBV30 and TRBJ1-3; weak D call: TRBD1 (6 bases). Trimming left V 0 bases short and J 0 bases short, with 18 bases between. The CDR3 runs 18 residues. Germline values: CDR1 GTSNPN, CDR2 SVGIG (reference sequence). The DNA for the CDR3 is TGTGCCTGGAGTGTAATTCGTCAGGGGCTACCCTCTGGAAACACCATATATTTT. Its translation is CAWSVIRQGLPSGNTIYF.